This T cell receptor beta chain appears in the sequencing data of a study of blood T cells in healthy people across ages. About the research overall: In model experiments, template switching was able to capture about one barcoded beta molecule for every two T cells that were present.

Donor samples were obtained from healthy Caucasian individuals from Russia, aged about 6 to 100. Every sample yielded at least 7 million isolated PBMCs. The CDR3 covers 14 residues. The ends were cut back, 11 bases at V and 4 bases at J, with 19 bases in the middle. CDR1 SNHLY and CDR2 FYNNEI come from the germline V gene. Combining a sample-barcoded 5' primer with a J-beta primer mix, a second PCR ran for roughly 6 to 11 cycles. Each single sample gave us at least 3 million CDR3-containing paired-end reads. TCRdb reprocessed the 5' RACE reads via MiXCR and lists one record per CDR3 protein. The sample shows approximately 360,000 distinct CDR3 sequences, 45% to 60% of them seen only once.

The source is a man in his sixties in good health. Sequenced material: blood. The V and J genes are TRBV2 and TRBJ2-3; either TRBD1 or TRBD2 may fit D (7 bases each). CDR3 region: CASKGGTVSDTQYF. CDR3 nucleotide sequence: TGTGCCTCCAAGGGGGGGACAGTGTCAGATACGCAGTATTTT. Together with reference TRBV2 and TRBJ2-3, the CDR3 gives the full variable domain: EPEVTQTPSHQVTQMGQEVILRCVPISNHLYFYWYRQILGQKVEFLVSFYNNEISEKSEIFDDQFSVERPDGSNFTLKIRSTKLEDSAMYFCASKGGTVSDTQYFGPGTRLTVL.